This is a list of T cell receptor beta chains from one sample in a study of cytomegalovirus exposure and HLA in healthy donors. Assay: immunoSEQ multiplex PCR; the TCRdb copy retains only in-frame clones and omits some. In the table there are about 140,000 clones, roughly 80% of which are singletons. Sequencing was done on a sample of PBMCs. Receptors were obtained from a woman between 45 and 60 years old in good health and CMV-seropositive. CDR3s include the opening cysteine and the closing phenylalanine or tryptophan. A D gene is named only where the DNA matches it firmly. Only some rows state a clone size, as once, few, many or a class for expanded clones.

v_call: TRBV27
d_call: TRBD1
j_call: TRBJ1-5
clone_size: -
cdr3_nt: TGTGCCAGCAGTTACCGATGGGACAGCAGCAATCAGCCCCAGCATTTT
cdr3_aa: CASSYRWDSSNQPQHF

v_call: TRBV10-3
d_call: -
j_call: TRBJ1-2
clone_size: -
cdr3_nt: TGTGCCATCAGTGAAGCGGGGAGAGAGTATGGCTACACCTTC
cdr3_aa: CAISEAGREYGYTF

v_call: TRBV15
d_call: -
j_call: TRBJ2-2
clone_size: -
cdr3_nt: TGTGCCACCAGCAGAGATAAGGGACTCCAAACGAACACCGGGGAGCTGTTTTTT
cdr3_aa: CATSRDKGLQTNTGELFF

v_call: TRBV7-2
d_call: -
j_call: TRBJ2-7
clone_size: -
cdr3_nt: TGTGCCAGCAGCTCCCCCCGGGGAATCGGGAACTACGAGCAGTACTTC
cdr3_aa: CASSSPRGIGNYEQYF

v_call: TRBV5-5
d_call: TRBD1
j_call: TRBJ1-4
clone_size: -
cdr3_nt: TGTGCCAGCAGTACGGGACAGGGGAGTGAAAAACTGTTTTTT
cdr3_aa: CASSTGQGSEKLFF

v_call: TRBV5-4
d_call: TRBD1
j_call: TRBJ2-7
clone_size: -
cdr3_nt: TGTGCCAGCAGCTCGGCCGGGACAGGGGTTTACGAGCAGTACTTC
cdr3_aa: CASSSAGTGVYEQYF

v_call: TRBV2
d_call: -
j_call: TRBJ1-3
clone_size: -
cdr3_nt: TGTGCCAGCAGGACAAGCTCTGGAAACACCATATATTTT
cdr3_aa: CASRTSSGNTIYF

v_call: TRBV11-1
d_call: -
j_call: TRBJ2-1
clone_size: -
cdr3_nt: TGTGCCAGCAGCTTTTCTGCGGGGGCGACCTACAATGAGCAGTTCTTC
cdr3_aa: CASSFSAGATYNEQFF

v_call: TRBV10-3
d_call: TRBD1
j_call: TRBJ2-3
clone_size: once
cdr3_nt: TGTGCCATCAGTGACCCGACAGGGCACACAGATACGCAGTATTTT
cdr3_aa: CAISDPTGHTDTQYF

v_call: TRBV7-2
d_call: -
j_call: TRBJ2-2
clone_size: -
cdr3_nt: TGTGCCAGCAGCCCCCGGGAGTTAGGCGGAGGCGGGGAGCTGTTTTTT
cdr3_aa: CASSPRELGGGGELFF

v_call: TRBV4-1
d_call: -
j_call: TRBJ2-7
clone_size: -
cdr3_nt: TGCGCCAGCAGCCAAGAATCCCTAACCTACGAGCAGTACTTC
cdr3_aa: CASSQESLTYEQYF

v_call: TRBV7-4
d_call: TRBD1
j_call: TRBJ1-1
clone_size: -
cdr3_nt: TGTGCCAGCAGCGCGACAGGGAAGAACACTGAAGCTTTCTTT
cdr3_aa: CASSATGKNTEAFF

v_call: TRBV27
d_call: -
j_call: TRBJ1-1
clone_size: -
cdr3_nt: TGTGCCAGCAGTTCGCGCGACTCGAACACTGAAGCTTTCTTT
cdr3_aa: CASSSRDSNTEAFF

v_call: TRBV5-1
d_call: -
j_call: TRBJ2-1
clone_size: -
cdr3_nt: TGCGCCAGCAGCCCTAGAACTGAATACAATGAGCAGTTCTTC
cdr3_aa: CASSPRTEYNEQFF

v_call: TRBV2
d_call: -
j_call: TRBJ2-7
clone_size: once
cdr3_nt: TGTGCCAGCAGCAGACCGGGTTCTAGCTCCTACGAGCAGTACTTC
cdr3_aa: CASSRPGSSSYEQYF

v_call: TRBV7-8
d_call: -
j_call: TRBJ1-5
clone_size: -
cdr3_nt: TGTGCCAGCACCCCAGGGGAAACAGGACGCCAGCCCCAGCATTTT
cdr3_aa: CASTPGETGRQPQHF

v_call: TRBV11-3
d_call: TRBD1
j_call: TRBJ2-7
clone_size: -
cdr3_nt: TGTGCCAGCAGCCGCCAGGGGGTCTCCTACGAGCAGTACTTC
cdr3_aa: CASSRQGVSYEQYF

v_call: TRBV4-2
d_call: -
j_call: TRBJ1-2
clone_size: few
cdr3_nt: TGTGCCAGCAGCCAAGAAAAGGAGGACAGTATCTATGGCTACACCTTC
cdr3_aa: CASSQEKEDSIYGYTF

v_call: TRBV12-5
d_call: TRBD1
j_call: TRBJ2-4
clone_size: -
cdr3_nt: TGTGCTAGTGGTCAGGGGGATTCTCACGGGAACATTCAGTACTTC
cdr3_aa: CASGQGDSHGNIQYF

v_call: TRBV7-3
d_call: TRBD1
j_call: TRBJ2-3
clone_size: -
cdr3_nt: TGTGCCAGCAGCTTAACTGGGACAGACCCAGATACGCAGTATTTT
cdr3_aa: CASSLTGTDPDTQYF

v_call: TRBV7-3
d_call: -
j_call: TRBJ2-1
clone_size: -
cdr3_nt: TGTGCCAGCAGCTTAAATGCGGGCCTAGTGGGAAATGAGCAGTTCTTC
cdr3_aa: CASSLNAGLVGNEQFF

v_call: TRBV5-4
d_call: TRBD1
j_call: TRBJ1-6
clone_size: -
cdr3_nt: TGTGCCAGCAGCCCTCGCCCCCAGGGACAGGGAAGATCACCCCTCCACTTT
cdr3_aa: CASSPRPQGQGRSPLHF

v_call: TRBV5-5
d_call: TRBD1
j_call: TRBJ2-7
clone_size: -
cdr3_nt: TGTGCCAGCAGCTTGTGGGGACAGGACTACTACGAGCAGTACTTC
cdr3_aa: CASSLWGQDYYEQYF

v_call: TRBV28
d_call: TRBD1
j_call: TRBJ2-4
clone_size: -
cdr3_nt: TGTGCCAGCAGTTCCCGCCCCGGACAGGACCGAAAAACCATTCAGTACTTC
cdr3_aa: CASSSRPGQDRKTIQYF

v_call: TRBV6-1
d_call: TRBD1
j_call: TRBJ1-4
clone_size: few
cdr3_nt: TGTGCCAGCACGGGACAGGGAGGCGAAAAACTGTTTTTT
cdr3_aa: CASTGQGGEKLFF

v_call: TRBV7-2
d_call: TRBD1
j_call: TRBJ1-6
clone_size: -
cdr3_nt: TGTGCCAGCAGCTCGAGGGGACAGGGGCATAATTCACCCCTCCACTTT
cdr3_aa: CASSSRGQGHNSPLHF

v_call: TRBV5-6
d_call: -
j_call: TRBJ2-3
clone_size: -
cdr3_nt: TGTGCCAGCAGCTTGGTCCCTAGCACAGATACGCAGTATTTT
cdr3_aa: CASSLVPSTDTQYF

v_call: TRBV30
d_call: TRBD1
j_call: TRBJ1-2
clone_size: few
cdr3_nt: TGTGCCTGGTCTAAGGGGGCGAACTATGGCTACACCTTC
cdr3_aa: CAWSKGANYGYTF

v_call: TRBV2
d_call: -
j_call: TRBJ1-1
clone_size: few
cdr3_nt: TGTGCCAGCAGTGTAAATCCCCTCCCTTTGGAGACTGAAGCTTTCTTT
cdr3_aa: CASSVNPLPLETEAFF

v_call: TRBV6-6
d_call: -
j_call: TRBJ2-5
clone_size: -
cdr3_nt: TGTGCCAGCAGCCTGAGACAGAAACAAGAGACCCAGTACTTC
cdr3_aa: CASSLRQKQETQYF

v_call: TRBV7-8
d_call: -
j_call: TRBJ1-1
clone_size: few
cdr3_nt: TGTGCCAGCAGCTTAAGGGGCGTTTACACTGAAGCTTTCTTT
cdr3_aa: CASSLRGVYTEAFF

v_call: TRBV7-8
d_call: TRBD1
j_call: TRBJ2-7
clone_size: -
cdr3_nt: TGTGCCAGCAGCATCAAGAGGACAGGGCCCTACGAGCAGTACTTC
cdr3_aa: CASSIKRTGPYEQYF

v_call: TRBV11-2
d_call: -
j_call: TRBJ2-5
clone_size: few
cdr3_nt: TGTGCCAGCAGCTTAGAATTCCAGGCCCTAGAGACCCAGTACTTC
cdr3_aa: CASSLEFQALETQYF